This T cell receptor beta chain was recovered during a study of B cell selection in AIRE deficiency. Worth noting for this clone: The target antigen is unknown.

This CDR3 is 18 amino acids long. Per the germline V gene, CDR1 is LGHNA and CDR2 is YSLEER. Trimming took 0 bases from V and 5 from J; bases not matched to a gene: 14. Method: immunoSEQ multiplex PCR; TCRdb's copy keeps in-frame clones and lacks some. The data hold tens of thousands of clones, with 95% to 98% observed a single time. Study-wide results and limits: TCRbeta-only data showed about 35% of shared healthy Treg sequences in healthy Tconv. Healthy donors alone shared 31.6% of approximately 3,500 Treg sequences; patients alone 9% to 9.5%.

Sorting defined conventional CD4 T cells as CD4+CD127+. The clonotype comes from a human donor with AIRE deficiency. The sequenced material came from conventional CD4+ T cells sorted from PBMCs. The rearrangement joins TRBV4-3 to TRBJ2-5, with TRBD1 matching 8 bases. CDR3 amino acids: CASSQDLVYLDRDETQYF. The DNA of the CDR3 is TGCGCCAGCAGCCAAGATTTGGTCTATTTGGACAGGGACGAGACCCAGTACTTC.